The following is a T cell receptor (beta chain) sequence with its context. The data are from a study of blood T cell repertoires in COVID-19. Study context: Researchers got acute and convalescent COVID-19 samples from the United States, Italy and Spain. The cDNA or gDNA used as material had been derived from T cells, B-cell-depleted T cells, or PBMCs.

The CDR3 extends over 15 amino acids. Trimming stripped 4 bases from V and 5 bases from J, with 15 bases between. CDR1 and CDR2 (germline): SGHRS, YFSETQ. TCRdb's copy holds only in-frame clones and misses some; the assay was immunoSEQ multiplex PCR. The sample has a few hundred thousand clones, around four fifths seen once; the top ten hold about 4.9%. Sequencing was carried out using PBMCs or T cells enriched from blood (not recorded which). The sequence came from a woman between 45 and 65 years old who had recovered from COVID-19. The chain joins TRBV5-1 to TRBJ1-4; D possibly corresponds to TRBD1 (6 bases). The DNA for the CDR3 is TGCGCCAGCAGCGAGGGTTTGAGGGGGAATGAAAAACTGTTTTTT. This sequence encodes CASSEGLRGNEKLFF.